This T cell receptor beta chain was identified during a study of blood T cell repertoires in COVID-19. Study in general: Donors in the United States, Italy and Spain gave samples during acute or convalescent COVID-19. T cells, B-cell-depleted T cells, or PBMCs provided the cDNA or gDNA that served as material.

Germline assignment: CDR1 MDHEN and CDR2 SYDVKM. Trimming left V 3 bases short and J 0 bases short, with 6 bases between. This CDR3 has 13 amino acids. Original processing methods: Reference gene primers were amplified, and this amplification served to estimate nucleated cell counts. Repertoires were generated with immunoSEQ multiplex PCR, while TCRdb's copy carries only in-frame clones and drops some. Clone size and V and J calls were adopted from that table, with D and trimming inferred from the DNA. The table has 250,000 to 300,000 clones, around nine tenths seen once. Sequenced material: peripheral blood. This TCR was sampled from a woman aged 60-70 years with acute or convalescent COVID-19. The J gene is TRBJ2-7, the V gene TRBV28; no definite D call. CDR3 bases: TGTGCCAGCAGTTTCCCCAGCTCCTACGAGCAGTACTTC. Protein: CASSFPSSYEQYF. Supplemented by reference TRBV28 and TRBJ2-7, the full variable domain reads DVKVTQSSRYLVKRTGEKVFLECVQDMDHENMFWYRQDPGLGLRLIYFSYDVKMKEKGDIPEGYSVSREKKERFSLILESASTNQTSMYLCASSFPSSYEQYFGPGTRLTVT.